This T cell receptor beta chain was observed in a study of OX40 agonist ivuxolimab in advanced cancers. Study context: Every 2 weeks, patients received ivuxolimab intravenously, dosed at 0.01 to 10 mg/kg. The dose-escalation cohort was roughly 84% male, with a mean age of 60 years, ranging roughly 23 to 79. The study's findings and limits: Among T cells, CD8+ cells averaged more expanded clones than CD4+ cells.

Generated by immunoSEQ multiplex PCR, the TCRdb table keeps only in-frame clones and is missing some. This sample has about 31,000 clones, with over 75% found just once. To note about this clone: Its specificity is not known.

Blood samples were obtained at baseline, cycle 4 day 1, and cycle 7 day 1. The clonotype comes from an adult with an advanced solid tumor such as melanoma, head and neck, liver or kidney cancer. Here the sequenced sample was CD4+ or CD8+ T cells sorted from blood, taken in a trial of the OX40 agonist ivuxolimab.

In DNA form, the CDR3 reads TGTGCCAGCAGCTTAGTTTCTGGGGGGGAGACCCAGTACTTC. This encodes CASSLVSGGETQYF. The chain uses TRBV7-2 and TRBJ2-5, with D perhaps matching TRBD2 (6 bases). V was cut by 1 base and J by 5 bases, with 11 bases left in between. The germline V gene encodes CDR1 SGHTA and CDR2 FQGNSA. The CDR3 consists of 14 residues.